This T cell receptor beta chain was retrieved from a study of resident and recirculating memory T cells in vitiligo. Points from the study as a whole: Different lesions suggested infiltration by different T cell clones. No unique dominant TCR clone was found in vitiligo lesions.

Confetti depigmentation, marking active vitiligo, was absent in these patients. Anyone treated within the previous three months was excluded. Assay: immunoSEQ multiplex PCR; the TCRdb copy retains only in-frame clones and omits some. This sample has around 38,000 clones, with 80% to 95% found just once. As to this clone: Its target is not known.

The sequencing sample was made of blood. The source of this sequence is a male donor with vitiligo.

CDR3 sequence (DNA): TGTGCCAGCAGCCCCGGGGGAGAGAACACCGGGGAGCTGTTTTTT. Residues: CASSPGGENTGELFF. The V and J genes are TRBV6-4 and TRBJ2-2; possible D gene TRBD2, 6 bases. Trimming took 6 bases from V and 1 from J, leaving 12 bases between them. This CDR3 is 15 amino acids long. Germline values: CDR1 MRHNA, CDR2 SNTAGT.